Presented here are 6 T cell receptor beta chains from one specimen sequenced in a study of T cells after yellow fever vaccination. TCRdb reprocessed the 5' RACE reads with MiXCR, giving one entry per CDR3 protein. The data hold 300,000 to 400,000 distinct CDR3 sequences, with around 4.1% observed a single time. The specimen was PBMCs, collected 5 days after the yellow fever booster vaccination. These receptors were obtained from a man younger than 30 who received the YFV17D yellow fever vaccine.

This clonotype was observed many times. The V gene is TRBV9, the J gene TRBJ1-2; D uncertain. This CDR3 has 11 residues. The germline V gene encodes CDR1 SGDLS and CDR2 YYNGEE. V lost 7 bases to trimming and J lost 2 bases, with 6 bases between them. The CDR3 DNA sequence: TGTGCCAGCGTCGGGAACTATGGCTACACCTTC. Its translation: CASVGNYGYTF.

Many counts were recorded for this clonotype. A junction boundary mismatches the germline segment, possibly from a read error. The chain is built from TRBV5-1 and TRBJ2-7; TRBD1 matches 7 bases. CDR3 length: 15 amino acids. Germline V gene data show CDR1 as SGHRS and CDR2 as YFSETQ. CDR3 loop: CASSILGTVSHEQYF. In DNA form, the CDR3 reads TGCGCCAGCAGCATTCTTGGGACAGTCTCCCACGAGCAGTACTTC.

This clonotype was observed a handful of times. The gene calls are TRBV12-3 or TRBV12-4 and TRBJ1-1; the D gene is possibly TRBD1 (5 bases). The CDR3 spans 13 residues. The V end was cut by 7 bases, the J end by 4 bases, with 13 bases between. CDR3: CASTWGRATEAFF. The CDR3 region has the DNA TGTGCCAGCACCTGGGGGAGGGCCACTGAAGCTTTCTTT.

In its sample, this clonotype was seen a few times. This chain uses TRBV10-3 with TRBJ1-1; tentatively, D is TRBD1 (6 bases). Germline V gene lookup returns CDR1 ENHRY and CDR2 SYGVKD. CDR3 length: 14 amino acids. V lost 0 bases and J 6 bases, leaving 11 bases between the germline ends. The CDR3 coding sequence is TGTGCCATCAGTGAGTCGGTAAGGGGGGCTGAAGCTTTCTTT. It yields the protein CAISESVRGAEAFF.

The chain carries TRBV5-5 and TRBJ1-5, with D maybe TRBD1 (5 bases). Trimming removed 4 bases from V and 0 bases from J, with 14 bases in between. The CDR3 runs 16 residues. Per germline, CDR1 SGHKS and CDR2 YYEKEE (reference sequence). The CDR3 DNA reads TGTGCCAGCAGCCGCGAGGGGCCTTTTAGCAATCAGCCCCAGCATTTT. It translates to CASSREGPFSNQPQHF. Drawing the rest from reference TRBV5-5 and TRBJ1-5, the complete variable domain is DAGVTQSPTHLIKTRGQQVTLRCSPISGHKSVSWYQQVLGQGPQFIFQYYEKEERGRGNFPDRFSARQFPNYSSELNVNALLLGDSALYLCASSREGPFSNQPQHFGDGTRLSIL.

The J gene is TRBJ1-6, the V gene TRBV11-2; D is unresolved. The CDR3 is 15 residues long. V gave up 1 base and J gave up 4 bases, with 8 bases separating them. The germline gives CDR1 SGHAT, CDR2 FQNNGV. The CDR3 DNA follows: TGTGCCAGCAGCTTAGTTCGGGGTTATAATTCACCCCTCCACTTT. Translated, it gives CASSLVRGYNSPLHF.